A selection of T cell receptor beta chains follows, all from one sample in a study of T-cell reconstitution after alpha-beta-depleted transplantation in children. TCRdb fed the PCR reads into MiXCR, producing one record per CDR3 protein. The profile shows a few hundred thousand distinct CDR3 sequences, approximately 10% of them singletons. This sample comprised PBMCs, obtained before TCRalphabeta/CD19-depleted stem cell transplant. These receptors all stem from a child less than two years old with acute myeloid leukemia, due to receive a stem cell transplant. CDR3s include the opening cysteine and the closing phenylalanine or tryptophan. The D gene is left open where the match is weak. Clone size is shown for a subset of rows, as once, few, many or a class of expanded clone.

d_call,clone_size,v_call,j_call,cdr3_aa,cdr3_nt
TRBD1,many,TRBV5-1,TRBJ1-4,CASSSNQGAFGEKLFF,TGCGCCAGCAGCTCAAACCAGGGGGCATTTGGTGAAAAACTGTTTTTT
NA,many,TRBV7-2,TRBJ1-2,CASSLVGPTNGYTF,TGTGCCAGCAGCTTAGTGGGTCCCACTAATGGCTACACCTTC
NA,many,TRBV18,TRBJ2-1,CASSPPGRLSGNNEQFF,TGTGCCAGCTCACCACCTGGCAGACTATCAGGGAACAATGAGCAGTTCTTC
NA,many,TRBV6-5,TRBJ1-1,CASSFHRERSPHPSAFF,TGTGCCAGCAGTTTCCACAGGGAAAGGTCACCGCACCCTTCCGCTTTCTTT
NA,NA,TRBV19,TRBJ2-4,CASSVGGPGGNIQYF,TGTGCCAGTAGTGTCGGCGGCCCTGGTGGAAACATTCAGTACTTC
TRBD2,many,TRBV7-2,TRBJ2-3,CASSSRHYSGGATDTQYF,TGTGCCAGCAGCTCACGACATTATAGCGGGGGGGCCACAGATACGCAGTATTTT
NA,few,TRBV20-1,TRBJ2-7,CSARDYTRLSYEQYF,TGCAGTGCTAGAGATTATACTAGACTCTCCTACGAGCAGTACTTC
NA,many,TRBV19,TRBJ1-3,CASSTRTNGNTIYF,TGTGCCAGTAGTACCCGGACGAATGGAAACACCATATATTTT
TRBD1,many,TRBV20-1,TRBJ1-1,CSADRENTEAFF,TGCAGTGCTGACAGGGAGAACACTGAAGCTTTCTTT
NA,many,TRBV10-3,TRBJ1-2,CAISEDSNYGYTF,TGTGCCATCAGTGAGGACTCCAACTATGGCTACACCTTC
NA,many,TRBV10-2,TRBJ1-3,CASGRGLDGNTIYF,TGCGCCAGCGGGAGGGGACTAGACGGAAACACCATATATTTT
TRBD2,many,TRBV5-4,TRBJ2-2,CASSMGRGLAGYTGELFF,TGTGCCAGCAGCATGGGTCGGGGACTAGCGGGTTACACCGGGGAGCTGTTTTTT
NA,many,TRBV7-2,TRBJ2-3,CASFRGFGDTQYF,TGTGCCAGTTTCCGGGGGTTTGGGGATACGCAGTATTTT
NA,many,TRBV6-2/TRBV6-3,TRBJ2-1,CASSYDSSSYNEQFF,TGTGCCAGCAGTTATGACTCCAGCTCCTACAATGAGCAGTTCTTC
TRBD1,many,TRBV5-1,TRBJ2-3,CASSLDREQDTQYF,TGCGCCAGCAGCCTCGACAGGGAGCAAGATACGCAGTATTTT
TRBD2,NA,TRBV2,TRBJ2-2,CASSPSGKNTGELFF,TGTGCCAGCAGTCCTAGCGGGAAGAACACCGGGGAGCTGTTTTTT
NA,once,TRBV11-2,TRBJ2-1,CASSLVGNYNEQFF,TGTGCCAGCAGCTTAGTCGGGAACTACAATGAGCAGTTCTTC
NA,many,TRBV20-1,TRBJ1-6,CSARAHGHLVSPLHF,TGCAGTGCTAGAGCCCACGGACACCTTGTTTCACCCCTCCACTTT
NA,many,TRBV5-1,TRBJ2-3,CASSPGAALTDTQYF,TGCGCCAGCAGCCCGGGGGCAGCGCTCACAGATACGCAGTATTTT
NA,many,TRBV7-2,TRBJ1-2,CASSLAMKQNYGYTF,TGTGCCAGCAGCTTAGCCATGAAGCAAAACTATGGCTACACCTTC
NA,NA,TRBV20-1,TRBJ2-1,CSARASRGGYIEQLF,TGCAGTGCTAGAGCCTCTAGAGGAGGGTACATTGAGCAGCTCTTC
TRBD2,many,TRBV6-2/TRBV6-3,TRBJ2-1,CATGGVLDEQFF,TGTGCCACCGGGGGGGTATTGGATGAGCAGTTCTTC
TRBD2,many,TRBV20-1,TRBJ2-5,CSATGILAGKETQYF,TGCAGTGCTACGGGTATACTAGCGGGGAAAGAGACCCAGTACTTC
NA,NA,TRBV7-8,TRBJ2-5,CASSLMGTDRETQYF,TGTGCCAGCAGCTTAATGGGAACAGATCGAGAGACCCAGTACTTC
NA,many,TRBV6-5,TRBJ2-7,CASSNRRVEYF,TGTGCCAGCAGTAACCGCAGGGTCGAGTACTTC
NA,many,TRBV5-1,TRBJ2-1,CASSLVGHTYNEQFF,TGCGCCAGCAGCTTGGTGGGACATACCTACAATGAGCAGTTCTTC
NA,few,TRBV21-1,TRBJ1-1,CASSKGHNRDRENTEAFF,TGTGCCAGCAGCAAAGGGCATAACCGGGACAGGGAGAACACTGAAGCTTTCTTT
TRBD2,NA,TRBV3-1,TRBJ2-5,CASSFGTSGRASGETQYF,TGTGCCAGCAGTTTTGGGACTAGCGGGAGGGCCTCGGGGGAGACCCAGTACTTC
TRBD1,many,TRBV5-8,TRBJ1-2,CASSLTIGQGYGYTF,TGTGCCAGCAGCTTGACCATTGGACAGGGATACGGCTACACCTTC
TRBD2,many,TRBV5-1,TRBJ2-1,CASSLRLAGGGEQFF,TGCGCCAGCAGCTTACGGCTAGCGGGAGGTGGTGAGCAGTTCTTC
NA,many,TRBV11-3,TRBJ2-5,CASSLWRQETQYF,TGTGCCAGCAGCTTATGGCGGCAAGAGACCCAGTACTTC
NA,NA,TRBV27,TRBJ1-1,CASSPWSPITEAFF,TGTGCCAGCAGCCCCTGGAGTCCGATCACTGAAGCTTTCTTT
NA,many,TRBV5-1,TRBJ2-2,CASSFRGSNTGELFF,TGCGCCAGCAGCTTCCGGGGGTCGAACACCGGGGAGCTGTTTTTT
TRBD2,many,TRBV29-1,TRBJ2-1,CSAEGASGGNEQFF,TGCAGCGCAGAAGGGGCTAGCGGGGGCAATGAGCAGTTCTTC
TRBD1,many,TRBV6-2/TRBV6-3,TRBJ1-1,CASSYRGQGGTEAFF,TGTGCCAGCAGTTACCGTGGACAGGGGGGGACTGAAGCTTTCTTT
NA,many,TRBV24-1,TRBJ1-1,CATSYKGEAFF,TGTGCCACCAGTTACAAGGGTGAAGCTTTCTTT
TRBD2,many,TRBV5-1,TRBJ2-5,CASSLVASGRGETQYF,TGCGCCAGCAGCTTGGTGGCTAGCGGGAGAGGAGAGACCCAGTACTTC
TRBD1,many,TRBV28,TRBJ2-7,CASSPRDRGSEQYF,TGTGCCAGCAGTCCGCGGGACAGGGGGTCCGAGCAGTACTTC